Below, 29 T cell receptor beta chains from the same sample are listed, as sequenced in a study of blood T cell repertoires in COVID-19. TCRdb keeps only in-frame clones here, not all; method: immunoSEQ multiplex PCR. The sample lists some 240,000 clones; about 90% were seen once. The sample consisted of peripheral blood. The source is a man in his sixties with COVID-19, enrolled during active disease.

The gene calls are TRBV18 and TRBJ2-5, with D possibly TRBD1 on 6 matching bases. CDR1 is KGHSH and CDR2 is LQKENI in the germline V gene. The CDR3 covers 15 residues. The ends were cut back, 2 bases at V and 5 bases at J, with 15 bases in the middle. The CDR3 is CASSPGGSPGETQYF. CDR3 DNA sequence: TGTGCCAGCTCACCAGGGGGCTCCCCCGGGGAGACCCAGTACTTC.

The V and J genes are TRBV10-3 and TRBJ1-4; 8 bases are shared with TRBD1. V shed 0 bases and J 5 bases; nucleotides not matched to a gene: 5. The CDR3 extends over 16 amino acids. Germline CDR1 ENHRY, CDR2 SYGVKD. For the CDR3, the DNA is TGTGCCATCAGTGAGTCCGGGAGACAGGGGAATGAAAAACTGTTTTTT. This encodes CAISESGRQGNEKLFF.

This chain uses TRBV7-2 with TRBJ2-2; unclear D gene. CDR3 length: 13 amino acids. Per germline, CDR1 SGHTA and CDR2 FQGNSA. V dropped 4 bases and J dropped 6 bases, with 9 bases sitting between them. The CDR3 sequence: CASSSSEPGELFF. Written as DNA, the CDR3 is TGTGCCAGCAGCTCTTCCGAGCCCGGGGAGCTGTTTTTT.

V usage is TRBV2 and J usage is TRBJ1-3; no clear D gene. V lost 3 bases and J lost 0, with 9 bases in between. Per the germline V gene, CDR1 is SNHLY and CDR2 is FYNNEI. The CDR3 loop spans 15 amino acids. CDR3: CASSDGGSSGNTIYF. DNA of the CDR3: TGTGCCAGCAGTGATGGCGGGAGCTCTGGAAACACCATATATTTT.

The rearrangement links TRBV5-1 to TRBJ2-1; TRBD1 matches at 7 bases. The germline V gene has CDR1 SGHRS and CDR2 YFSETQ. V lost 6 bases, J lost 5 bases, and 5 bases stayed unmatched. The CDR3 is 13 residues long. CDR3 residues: CASKGTADNEQFF. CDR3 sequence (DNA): TGCGCCAGCAAAGGGACAGCGGACAATGAGCAGTTCTTC.

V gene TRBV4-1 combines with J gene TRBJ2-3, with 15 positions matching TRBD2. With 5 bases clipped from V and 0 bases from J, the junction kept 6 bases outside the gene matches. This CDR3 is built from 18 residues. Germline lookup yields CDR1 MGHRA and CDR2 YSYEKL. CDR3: CASSGTSGGTYSTDTQYF. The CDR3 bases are TGCGCCAGCAGCGGGACTAGCGGGGGGACTTATAGCACAGATACGCAGTATTTT.

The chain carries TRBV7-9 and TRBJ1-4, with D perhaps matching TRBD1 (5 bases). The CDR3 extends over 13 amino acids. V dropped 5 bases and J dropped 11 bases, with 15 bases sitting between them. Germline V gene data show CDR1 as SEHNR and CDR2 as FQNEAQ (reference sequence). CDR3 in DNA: TGTGCCAGCAGCCAATCGGCGGGGGTTAAACTGTTTTTT. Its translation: CASSQSAGVKLFF.

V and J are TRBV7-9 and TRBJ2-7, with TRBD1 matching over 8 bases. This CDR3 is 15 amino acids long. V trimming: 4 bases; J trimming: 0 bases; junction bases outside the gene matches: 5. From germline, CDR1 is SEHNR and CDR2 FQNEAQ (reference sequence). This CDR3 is CASSSGDRGSYEQYF. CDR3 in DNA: TGTGCCAGCAGCTCAGGCGACAGGGGCTCCTACGAGCAGTACTTC.

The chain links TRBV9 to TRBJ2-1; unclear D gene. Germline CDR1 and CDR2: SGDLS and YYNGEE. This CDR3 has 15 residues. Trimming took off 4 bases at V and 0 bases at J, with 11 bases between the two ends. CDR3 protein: CASSLSIASYNEQFF. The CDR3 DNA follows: TGTGCCAGCAGCCTAAGTATAGCCTCCTACAATGAGCAGTTCTTC.

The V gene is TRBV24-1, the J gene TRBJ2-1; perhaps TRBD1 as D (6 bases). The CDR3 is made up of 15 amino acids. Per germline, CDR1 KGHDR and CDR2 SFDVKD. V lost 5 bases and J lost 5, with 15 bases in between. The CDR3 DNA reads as TGTGCCACCAGTGCAGCGGCAGGGGAACACAATGAGCAGTTCTTC. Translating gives CATSAAAGEHNEQFF.

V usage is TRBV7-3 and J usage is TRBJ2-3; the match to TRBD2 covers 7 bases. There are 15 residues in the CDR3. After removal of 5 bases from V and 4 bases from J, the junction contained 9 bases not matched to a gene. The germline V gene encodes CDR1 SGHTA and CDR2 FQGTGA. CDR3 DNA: TGTGCCAGCAGCCCCAGCGGGGTGGGCGCAGATACGCAGTATTTT. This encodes CASSPSGVGADTQYF.

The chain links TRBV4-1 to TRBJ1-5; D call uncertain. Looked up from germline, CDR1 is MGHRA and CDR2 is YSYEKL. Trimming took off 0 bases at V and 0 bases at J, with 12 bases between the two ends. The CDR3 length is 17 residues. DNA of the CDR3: TGCGCCAGCAGCCAAGACGGTCCCCGATATAGCAATCAGCCCCAGCATTTT. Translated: CASSQDGPRYSNQPQHF.

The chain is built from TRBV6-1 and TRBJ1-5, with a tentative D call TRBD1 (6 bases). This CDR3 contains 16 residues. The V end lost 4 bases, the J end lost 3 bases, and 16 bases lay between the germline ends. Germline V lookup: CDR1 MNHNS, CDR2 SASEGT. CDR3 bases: TGTGCCAGCAGTGGACGAGGACAGCTCAACAATCAGCCCCAGCATTTT. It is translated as CASSGRGQLNNQPQHF.

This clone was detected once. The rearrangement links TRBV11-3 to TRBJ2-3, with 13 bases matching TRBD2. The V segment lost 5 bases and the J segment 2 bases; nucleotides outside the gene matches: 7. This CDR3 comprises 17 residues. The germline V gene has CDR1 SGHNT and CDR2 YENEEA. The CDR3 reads CASSLGLAGAYTDTQYF. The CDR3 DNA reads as TGTGCCAGCAGCCTCGGACTAGCGGGGGCCTACACAGATACGCAGTATTTT.

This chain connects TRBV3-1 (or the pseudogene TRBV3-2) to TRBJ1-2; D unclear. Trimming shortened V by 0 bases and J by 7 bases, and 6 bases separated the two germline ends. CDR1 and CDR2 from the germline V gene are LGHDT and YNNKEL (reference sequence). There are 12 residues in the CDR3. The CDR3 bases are TGTGCCAGCAGCCAAGAAACACGTGGCTACACCTTC. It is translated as CASSQETRGYTF.

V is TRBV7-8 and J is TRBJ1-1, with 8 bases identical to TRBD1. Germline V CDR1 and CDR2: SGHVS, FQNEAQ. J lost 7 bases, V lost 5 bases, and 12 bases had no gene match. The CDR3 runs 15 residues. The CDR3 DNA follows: TGTGCCAGCAGCCTACGGACAGGGATGGGAGATGAAGCTTTCTTT. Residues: CASSLRTGMGDEAFF.

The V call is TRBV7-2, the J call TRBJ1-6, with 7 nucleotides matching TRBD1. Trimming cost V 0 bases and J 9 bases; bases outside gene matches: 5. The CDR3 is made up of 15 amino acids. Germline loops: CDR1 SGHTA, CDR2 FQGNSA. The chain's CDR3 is CASSLAAGGASPLHF. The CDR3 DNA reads TGTGCCAGCAGCTTAGCAGCAGGGGGTGCTTCACCCCTCCACTTT.

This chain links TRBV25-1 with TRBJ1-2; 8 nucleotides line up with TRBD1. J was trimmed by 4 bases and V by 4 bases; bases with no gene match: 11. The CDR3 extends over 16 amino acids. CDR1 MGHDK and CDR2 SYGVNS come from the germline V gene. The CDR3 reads CASSGEGQGVSYGYTF. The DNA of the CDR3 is TGTGCCAGCAGTGGCGAAGGACAGGGAGTGAGCTATGGCTACACCTTC.

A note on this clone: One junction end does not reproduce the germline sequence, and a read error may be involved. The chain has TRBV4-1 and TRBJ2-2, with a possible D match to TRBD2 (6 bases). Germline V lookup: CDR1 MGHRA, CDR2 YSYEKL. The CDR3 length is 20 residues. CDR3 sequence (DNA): TGCGCCAGCAGTCAAGATCAATCCTACCTCGGGAGAAGTGGCACCGGGGAGCTGTTTTTT. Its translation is CASSQDQSYLGRSGTGELFF.

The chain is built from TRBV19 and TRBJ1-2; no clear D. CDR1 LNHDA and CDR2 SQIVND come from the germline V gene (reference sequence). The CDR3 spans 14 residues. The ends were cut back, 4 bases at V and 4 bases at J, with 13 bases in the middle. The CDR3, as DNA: TGTGCCAGTAGTACCCCCCAGGCGGGCTATGGCTACACCTTC. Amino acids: CASSTPQAGYGYTF.

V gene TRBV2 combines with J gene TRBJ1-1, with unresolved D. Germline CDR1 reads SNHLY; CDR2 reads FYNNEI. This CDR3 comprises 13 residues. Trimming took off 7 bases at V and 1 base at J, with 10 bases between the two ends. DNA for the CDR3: TGTGCCAGCACCCCTGAGGGGAACACTGAAGCTTTCTTT. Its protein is CASTPEGNTEAFF.

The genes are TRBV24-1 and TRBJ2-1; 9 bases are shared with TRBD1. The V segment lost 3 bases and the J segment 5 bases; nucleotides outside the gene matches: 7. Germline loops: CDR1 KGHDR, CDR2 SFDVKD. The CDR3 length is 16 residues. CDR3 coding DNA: TGTGCCACCAGTGATCGACAGGGGGGGGAGCACAATGAGCAGTTCTTC. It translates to CATSDRQGGEHNEQFF.

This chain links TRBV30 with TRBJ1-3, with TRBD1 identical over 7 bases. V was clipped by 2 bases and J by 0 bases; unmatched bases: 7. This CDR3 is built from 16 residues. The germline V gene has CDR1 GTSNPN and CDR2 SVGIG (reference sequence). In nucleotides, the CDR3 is TGTGCCTGGAGTTGGACAGGTCTCCTCTCTGGAAACACCATATATTTT. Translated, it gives CAWSWTGLLSGNTIYF.

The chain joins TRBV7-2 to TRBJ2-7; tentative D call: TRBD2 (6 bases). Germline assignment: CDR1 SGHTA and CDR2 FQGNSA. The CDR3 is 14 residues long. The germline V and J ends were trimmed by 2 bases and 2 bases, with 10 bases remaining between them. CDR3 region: CASSLQGGPYEQYF. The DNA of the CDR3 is TGTGCCAGCAGCTTACAGGGAGGTCCCTACGAGCAGTACTTC.

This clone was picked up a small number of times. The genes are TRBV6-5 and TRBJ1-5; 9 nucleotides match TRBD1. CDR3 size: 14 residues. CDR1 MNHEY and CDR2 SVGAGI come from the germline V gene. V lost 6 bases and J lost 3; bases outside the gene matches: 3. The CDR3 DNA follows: TGTGCCAGCAGGGGGACAGGGCCCAATCAGCCCCAGCATTTT. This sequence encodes CASRGTGPNQPQHF.

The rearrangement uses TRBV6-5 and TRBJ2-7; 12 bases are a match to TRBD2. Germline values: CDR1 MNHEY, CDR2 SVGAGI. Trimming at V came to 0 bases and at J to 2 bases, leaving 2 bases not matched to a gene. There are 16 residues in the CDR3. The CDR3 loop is CASSYSRLAGAYEQYF. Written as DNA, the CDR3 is TGTGCCAGCAGTTACTCCCGACTAGCGGGAGCCTACGAGCAGTACTTC.

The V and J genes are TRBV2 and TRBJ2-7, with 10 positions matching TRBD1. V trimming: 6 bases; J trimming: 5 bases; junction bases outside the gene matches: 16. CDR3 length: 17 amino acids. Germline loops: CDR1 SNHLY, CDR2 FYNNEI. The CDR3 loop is CASRDWTGGRIGNEQYF. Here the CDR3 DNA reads TGTGCCAGCAGGGACTGGACAGGGGGGAGAATAGGCAACGAGCAGTACTTC.

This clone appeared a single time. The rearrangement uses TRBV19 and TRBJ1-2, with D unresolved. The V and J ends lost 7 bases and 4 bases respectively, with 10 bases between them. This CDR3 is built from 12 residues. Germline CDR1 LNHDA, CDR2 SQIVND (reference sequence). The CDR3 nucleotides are TGTGCCAGTACATCCCCGGGCTATGGCTACACCTTC. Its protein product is CASTSPGYGYTF.

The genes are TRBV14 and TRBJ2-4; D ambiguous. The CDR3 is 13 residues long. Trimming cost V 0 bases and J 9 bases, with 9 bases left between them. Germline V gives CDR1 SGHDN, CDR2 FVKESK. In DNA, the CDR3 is TGTGCCAGCAGCCAAGAAGTTTTCGGCATTCAGTACTTC. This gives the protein CASSQEVFGIQYF. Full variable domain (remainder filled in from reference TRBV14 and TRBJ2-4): EAGVTQFPSHSVIEKGQTVTLRCDPISGHDNLYWYRRVMGKEIKFLLHFVKESKQDESGMPNNRFLAERTGGTYSTLKVQPAELEDSGVYFCASSQEVFGIQYFGAGTRLSVL.